These 5 T cell receptor beta chains came from one sample sequenced in a study of CD8 T cells in ankylosing spondylitis. A single record per CDR3 protein comes from TCRdb applying MiXCR to the 5' RACE reads. The sample holds about 260,000 distinct CDR3 sequences, 15% to 25% seen once. Sequenced sample: blood, either unsorted or a sorted T cell fraction (not recorded which). The receptors derive from a male donor with ankylosing spondylitis or in good health (not recorded which).

The J gene is TRBJ2-1, the V gene TRBV6-1; possibly TRBD2 for D (7 bases). The CDR3 has 14 residues. V lost 6 bases to trimming and J lost 8 bases, with 17 bases between them. From germline, CDR1 is MNHNS and CDR2 SASEGT. The CDR3 spells CASRTPGGPHEQFF. CDR3 DNA sequence: TGTGCCAGCAGAACCCCCGGGGGGCCCCATGAGCAGTTCTTC.

The rearrangement links TRBV7-8 to TRBJ2-7; D may be TRBD1 or TRBD2 (6 bases each). The V end was cut by 3 bases, the J end by 6 bases, with 21 bases between. This CDR3 is 16 amino acids long. CDR1 and CDR2 from the germline V gene are SGHVS and FQNEAQ. For the CDR3, the DNA is TGTGCCAGCAGCTTTAAGGGCGGGGTCAGGGGTGGCGAGCAGTACGTC. It translates to CASSFKGGVRGGEQYV.

This clonotype was counted between two and nine times. The rearrangement joins TRBV3-1 to TRBJ2-1; 8 bases map to TRBD2. The ends lost 0 bases at V and 7 bases at J; junction bases unmatched: 2. This CDR3 is 14 amino acids long. The germline CDR1 and CDR2 sequences are LGHDT and YNNKEL (reference sequence). The CDR3 sequence: CASSQDGGGNEQFF. The CDR3 bases are TGTGCCAGCAGCCAAGACGGCGGGGGGAATGAGCAGTTCTTC.

This chain uses TRBV7-8 with TRBJ2-7; D possibly corresponds to TRBD2 (6 bases). Trimming took off 3 bases at V and 3 bases at J, with 9 bases between the two ends. CDR1 is SGHVS and CDR2 is FQNEAQ in the germline V gene. The CDR3 loop spans 13 amino acids. This CDR3 reads CASSLGGNYEQYV. For the CDR3, the DNA is TGTGCCAGCAGCTTGGGGGGAAACTACGAGCAGTACGTC.

This clonotype was seen only a few times. The chain couples TRBV20-1 to TRBJ1-1; D possibly corresponds to TRBD1 (6 bases). V was clipped by 1 base and J by 6 bases, with 15 bases between them. Germline lookup yields CDR1 DFQATT and CDR2 SNEGSKA (reference sequence). CDR3 length: 14 amino acids. For the CDR3, the DNA is TGCAGTGCTAGAGGACCCACAGGGTTGGCTGAAGCTTTCTTT. It translates to CSARGPTGLAEAFF.